This TCR beta chain is from a study of blood T cell repertoires in COVID-19. V shed 2 bases and J 1 base; nucleotides not matched to a gene: 8. The germline V gene encodes CDR1 SGHTA and CDR2 FQGNSA. This CDR3 is built from 18 residues. The protocol was immunoSEQ multiplex PCR, while the TCRdb copy is restricted to in-frame clones and leaves out a portion. The sample lists 490,000 or so clones, roughly nine tenths occurring once. This receptor was obtained from a woman between 55 and 75 years old who had recovered from COVID-19. Material for sequencing was PBMCs or T cells enriched from blood (not recorded which). The J gene is TRBJ2-3, the V gene TRBV7-2; 11 bases map to TRBD2. In DNA, the CDR3 is TGTGCCAGCAGCTTAAGGCTGGAACTAGCGGGGGGCACAGATACGCAGTATTTT. This sequence encodes CASSLRLELAGGTDTQYF.